These T cell receptor beta chains were read from a single sample in a study of T-cell reconstitution after alpha-beta-depleted transplantation in children. TCRdb reprocessed the PCR reads via MiXCR and lists one record per CDR3 protein. The data show 500,000 to 750,000 distinct CDR3 sequences, with roughly 30% seen just once and under 45% held by the top ten. The sequencing used PBMCs, collected before TCRalphabeta/CD19-depleted stem cell transplant. The receptors shown here come from a boy less than two years old with Wiskott-Aldrich syndrome, due to receive a stem cell transplant. Both conserved end residues are part of each CDR3. Fields, in order: clone size, V gene, CDR3 length, J gene, D gene, CDR3 protein, CDR3 DNA. The D gene is left open where the match is weak. Rows may omit the clone size; those that give it use once, few, many or a size class.

clone_size: .; v_call: TRBV5-1; cdr3_length: 18; j_call: TRBJ2-1; d_call: TRBD1; cdr3_aa: CASSFSVGHRGLRNEQFF; cdr3_nt: TGCGCCAGCAGCTTTTCAGTAGGCCACAGGGGGCTTCGGAATGAGCAGTTCTTC
clone_size: .; v_call: TRBV25-1; cdr3_length: 14; j_call: TRBJ2-1; d_call: TRBD1; cdr3_aa: CASSDDRAWGEQFF; cdr3_nt: TGTGCCAGCAGTGATGACAGGGCCTGGGGTGAGCAGTTCTTC
clone_size: few; v_call: TRBV12-3/TRBV12-4; cdr3_length: 12; j_call: TRBJ1-4; d_call: .; cdr3_aa: CASASTNEKLFF; cdr3_nt: TGTGCCAGCGCCTCCACTAATGAAAAACTGTTTTTT
clone_size: .; v_call: TRBV29-1; cdr3_length: 13; j_call: TRBJ2-2; d_call: .; cdr3_aa: CSVLGTNTGELFF; cdr3_nt: TGCAGCGTTCTGGGAACGAACACCGGGGAGCTGTTTTTT
clone_size: .; v_call: TRBV5-1; cdr3_length: 16; j_call: TRBJ2-2; d_call: .; cdr3_aa: CASSLGRDRNTGELFF; cdr3_nt: TGCGCCAGCAGCTTGGGCAGGGACCGGAACACCGGGGAGCTGTTTTTT
clone_size: .; v_call: TRBV12-3/TRBV12-4; cdr3_length: 15; j_call: TRBJ2-3; d_call: .; cdr3_aa: CASSLGGQPTDTQYF; cdr3_nt: TGTGCCAGCAGTTTAGGAGGACAGCCCACAGATACGCAGTATTTT
clone_size: .; v_call: TRBV11-2; cdr3_length: 15; j_call: TRBJ2-1; d_call: TRBD2; cdr3_aa: CASSATALAVGEQFF; cdr3_nt: TGTGCCAGCAGCGCGACGGCCCTAGCGGTGGGTGAGCAGTTCTTC
clone_size: .; v_call: TRBV18; cdr3_length: 15; j_call: TRBJ2-1; d_call: .; cdr3_aa: CASSPSGLSGNEQFF; cdr3_nt: TGTGCCAGCTCACCATCAGGACTATCTGGTAATGAGCAGTTCTTC
clone_size: few; v_call: TRBV5-1; cdr3_length: 17; j_call: TRBJ2-1; d_call: .; cdr3_aa: CASSGGLPLSSYNEQFF; cdr3_nt: TGCGCCAGCAGCGGGGGACTCCCCCTCAGCTCCTACAATGAGCAGTTCTTC
clone_size: .; v_call: TRBV30; cdr3_length: 16; j_call: TRBJ1-1; d_call: .; cdr3_aa: CAWIRLPGILNTEAFF; cdr3_nt: TGTGCCTGGATTAGGCTGCCAGGGATACTGAACACTGAAGCTTTCTTT
clone_size: once; v_call: TRBV28; cdr3_length: 14; j_call: TRBJ2-1; d_call: .; cdr3_aa: CASSLLSDYNEQFF; cdr3_nt: TGTGCCAGCAGTTTATTATCGGACTACAATGAGCAGTTCTTC
clone_size: .; v_call: TRBV5-6; cdr3_length: 15; j_call: TRBJ2-1; d_call: .; cdr3_aa: CASSLNGGVHNEQFF; cdr3_nt: TGTGCCAGCAGCTTAAACGGAGGGGTCCACAATGAGCAGTTCTTC
clone_size: few; v_call: TRBV9; cdr3_length: 13; j_call: TRBJ1-5; d_call: .; cdr3_aa: CASSPGSGQPQHF; cdr3_nt: TGTGCCAGCAGCCCCGGGAGCGGGCAGCCCCAGCATTTT
clone_size: few; v_call: TRBV20-1; cdr3_length: 17; j_call: TRBJ2-7; d_call: TRBD2; cdr3_aa: CSARDSLLAATSYEQYF; cdr3_nt: TGCAGTGCTAGAGATTCTCTGCTAGCGGCAACTTCCTACGAGCAGTACTTC
clone_size: .; v_call: TRBV5-1; cdr3_length: 15; j_call: TRBJ1-2; d_call: .; cdr3_aa: CASSASTGINYGYTF; cdr3_nt: TGCGCCAGCAGCGCGAGCACAGGGATTAACTATGGCTACACCTTC
clone_size: .; v_call: TRBV18; cdr3_length: 17; j_call: TRBJ2-3; d_call: .; cdr3_aa: CASSPLNSAESADTQYF; cdr3_nt: TGTGCCAGCTCACCACTGAATTCTGCGGAGAGCGCAGATACGCAGTATTTT
clone_size: .; v_call: TRBV10-3; cdr3_length: 15; j_call: TRBJ2-1; d_call: TRBD1; cdr3_aa: CASSYHGDRVNEQFF; cdr3_nt: TGTGCCAGCAGTTACCACGGAGACAGGGTCAATGAGCAGTTCTTC
clone_size: .; v_call: TRBV5-1; cdr3_length: 15; j_call: TRBJ2-2; d_call: TRBD1; cdr3_aa: CASSPDRASIGELFF; cdr3_nt: TGCGCCAGCAGCCCCGACAGGGCCTCGATCGGGGAGCTGTTTTTT
clone_size: .; v_call: TRBV30; cdr3_length: 14; j_call: TRBJ2-2; d_call: .; cdr3_aa: CAWSVLSYAGELFF; cdr3_nt: TGTGCCTGGAGTGTACTCTCGTACGCCGGGGAGCTGTTTTTT
clone_size: few; v_call: TRBV5-1; cdr3_length: 15; j_call: TRBJ2-4; d_call: TRBD2; cdr3_aa: CASSQGLAGVDIQYF; cdr3_nt: TGCGCCAGCAGCCAGGGACTAGCGGGAGTCGACATTCAGTACTTC
clone_size: few; v_call: TRBV5-1; cdr3_length: 14; j_call: TRBJ2-5; d_call: .; cdr3_aa: CASSLRGHQETQYF; cdr3_nt: TGCGCCAGCAGCTTACGTGGACATCAAGAGACCCAGTACTTC
clone_size: few; v_call: TRBV4-2; cdr3_length: 16; j_call: TRBJ2-3; d_call: TRBD2; cdr3_aa: CASSQTSGTMGDTQYF; cdr3_nt: TGTGCCAGCAGCCAGACTAGCGGAACAATGGGAGATACGCAGTATTTT
clone_size: .; v_call: TRBV19; cdr3_length: 12; j_call: TRBJ2-1; d_call: TRBD1; cdr3_aa: CAGNTGGNEQFF; cdr3_nt: TGTGCCGGCAACACAGGGGGCAATGAGCAGTTCTTC
clone_size: .; v_call: TRBV5-1; cdr3_length: 14; j_call: TRBJ2-5; d_call: TRBD1; cdr3_aa: CASSLNRGVETQYF; cdr3_nt: TGCGCCAGCAGCTTGAACAGGGGGGTAGAGACCCAGTACTTC
clone_size: few; v_call: TRBV11-2; cdr3_length: 17; j_call: TRBJ2-5; d_call: TRBD2; cdr3_aa: CASSFYVRRGVGETQYF; cdr3_nt: TGTGCCAGCAGCTTTTATGTCCGTCGGGGGGTGGGAGAGACCCAGTACTTC
clone_size: .; v_call: TRBV12-3/TRBV12-4; cdr3_length: 13; j_call: TRBJ1-2; d_call: TRBD1; cdr3_aa: CASTETGNYGYTF; cdr3_nt: TGTGCCAGCACGGAGACAGGGAACTATGGCTACACCTTC
clone_size: .; v_call: TRBV27; cdr3_length: 18; j_call: TRBJ2-1; d_call: .; cdr3_aa: CASSLLRDRTPGGDEQFF; cdr3_nt: TGTGCCAGCAGTTTACTCCGGGACAGAACTCCCGGGGGTGATGAGCAGTTCTTC
clone_size: few; v_call: TRBV18; cdr3_length: 16; j_call: TRBJ1-1; d_call: TRBD1; cdr3_aa: CASSPPPDRANTEAFF; cdr3_nt: TGTGCCAGCTCACCACCTCCCGACAGGGCGAACACTGAAGCTTTCTTT
clone_size: few; v_call: TRBV5-1; cdr3_length: 17; j_call: TRBJ2-3; d_call: TRBD2; cdr3_aa: CASSLWGGRAGADTQYF; cdr3_nt: TGCGCCAGCAGCCTCTGGGGCGGGAGGGCCGGGGCAGATACGCAGTATTTT
clone_size: few; v_call: TRBV5-1; cdr3_length: 17; j_call: TRBJ2-5; d_call: .; cdr3_aa: CASSLAVLRGRGETQYF; cdr3_nt: TGCGCCAGCAGCTTGGCAGTTTTGAGGGGGAGGGGAGAGACCCAGTACTTC
clone_size: .; v_call: TRBV5-1; cdr3_length: 15; j_call: TRBJ1-1; d_call: .; cdr3_aa: CASSLAETVNTEAFF; cdr3_nt: TGCGCCAGCAGCTTGGCCGAGACAGTGAACACTGAAGCTTTCTTT
clone_size: few; v_call: TRBV12-3/TRBV12-4; cdr3_length: 11; j_call: TRBJ2-1; d_call: .; cdr3_aa: CARFWGNEQFF; cdr3_nt: TGTGCCAGATTTTGGGGCAATGAGCAGTTCTTC
clone_size: .; v_call: TRBV5-1; cdr3_length: 14; j_call: TRBJ2-5; d_call: .; cdr3_aa: CASSSPTSTETQYF; cdr3_nt: TGCGCCAGCAGCTCGCCCACTAGTACGGAGACCCAGTACTTC
clone_size: .; v_call: TRBV20-1; cdr3_length: 12; j_call: TRBJ1-4; d_call: .; cdr3_aa: CSARSTNEKLFF; cdr3_nt: TGCAGTGCTAGATCAACTAATGAAAAACTGTTTTTT
clone_size: .; v_call: TRBV5-6; cdr3_length: 19; j_call: TRBJ2-1; d_call: .; cdr3_aa: CASSRTESGAFSPYNEQFF; cdr3_nt: TGTGCCAGCAGCCGGACGGAGTCAGGGGCCTTTTCTCCCTACAATGAGCAGTTCTTC
clone_size: .; v_call: TRBV5-1; cdr3_length: 13; j_call: TRBJ1-3; d_call: .; cdr3_aa: CASTRDFGNTIYF; cdr3_nt: TGCGCCAGCACCCGGGATTTTGGAAACACCATATATTTT
clone_size: .; v_call: TRBV27; cdr3_length: 14; j_call: TRBJ2-2; d_call: .; cdr3_aa: CASSSRSNTGELFF; cdr3_nt: TGTGCCAGCAGTTCACGCTCGAACACCGGGGAGCTGTTTTTT
clone_size: few; v_call: TRBV2; cdr3_length: 17; j_call: TRBJ2-3; d_call: .; cdr3_aa: CAIHPKDRPSWTDTQYF; cdr3_nt: TGTGCCATTCACCCTAAGGACAGACCAAGTTGGACAGATACGCAGTATTTT
clone_size: few; v_call: TRBV15; cdr3_length: 15; j_call: TRBJ1-4; d_call: TRBD1; cdr3_aa: CATSMGGTGNEKLFF; cdr3_nt: TGTGCCACCAGCATGGGGGGGACAGGGAATGAAAAACTGTTTTTT
clone_size: few; v_call: TRBV5-5; cdr3_length: 16; j_call: TRBJ1-5; d_call: .; cdr3_aa: CASSYGTASLNQPQHF; cdr3_nt: TGTGCCAGCAGTTACGGGACTGCTTCCTTAAATCAGCCCCAGCATTTT
clone_size: .; v_call: TRBV5-6; cdr3_length: 16; j_call: TRBJ1-2; d_call: .; cdr3_aa: CASSHPIPGHVYGYTF; cdr3_nt: TGTGCCAGCAGCCACCCTATTCCGGGACACGTCTATGGCTACACCTTC
clone_size: .; v_call: TRBV20-1; cdr3_length: 16; j_call: TRBJ2-2; d_call: TRBD2; cdr3_aa: CSARPPGLAGIGELFF; cdr3_nt: TGCAGTGCTAGACCTCCGGGACTAGCGGGAATCGGGGAGCTGTTTTTT
clone_size: few; v_call: TRBV5-1; cdr3_length: 18; j_call: TRBJ2-1; d_call: TRBD2; cdr3_aa: CASSLGLHREGDYNEQFF; cdr3_nt: TGCGCCAGCAGCTTGGGGTTGCATCGGGAGGGCGATTACAATGAGCAGTTCTTC
clone_size: few; v_call: TRBV10-3; cdr3_length: 14; j_call: TRBJ2-3; d_call: .; cdr3_aa: CAIYAGTCTDTQYF; cdr3_nt: TGTGCCATCTATGCTGGGACATGCACAGATACGCAGTATTTT
clone_size: .; v_call: TRBV5-1; cdr3_length: 17; j_call: TRBJ2-1; d_call: TRBD2; cdr3_aa: CASGPGTSGRIYNEQFF; cdr3_nt: TGCGCCAGCGGACCCGGGACTAGCGGGAGAATTTACAATGAGCAGTTCTTC
clone_size: once; v_call: TRBV12-3/TRBV12-4; cdr3_length: 14; j_call: TRBJ1-4; d_call: TRBD1; cdr3_aa: CASRASTGNEKLFF; cdr3_nt: TGTGCCAGCAGGGCCTCGACAGGGAATGAAAAACTGTTTTTT